This T cell receptor beta chain comes out of a study of T-cell memory formation after mild COVID-19. The germline CDR1 and CDR2 sequences are SGHTA and FQGTGA. This CDR3 is built from 14 residues. V dropped 5 bases and J dropped 7 bases, with 17 bases sitting between them. General study findings and limits: Of the contracting clones, CD4+ ones lay mainly in CM and EM, and CD8+ ones in EMRA.

TCRdb re-called the 5' RACE reads with MiXCR, one entry per CDR3 protein. The sample includes 450,000 or so distinct CDR3 sequences, about 23% seen only once; the top ten take roughly an eighth. Turning to this clonotype: Its antigen is unidentified.

The material sequenced was PBMCs or a T cell subset sorted from them (not recorded which). This chain joins TRBV7-3 and TRBJ1-1; the D gene is possibly TRBD1 (6 bases). This receptor was identified in an adult woman who had mild COVID-19 (a few samples of this study predate the infection). Cell type and time point are not known. The CDR3 DNA reads TGTGCCAGCAGCGCCCGGGCCTTAGGGGGTGAAGCTTTCTTT. This encodes CASSARALGGEAFF.